One sample yielded the 28 T cell receptor beta chains listed below, sequenced in a study of blood T cell repertoires in COVID-19. Only in-frame clones appear in the TCRdb table, and some are missing; sequencing was by immunoSEQ multiplex PCR. This table holds roughly 170,000 clones, approximately 84% found once. The sequenced sample was peripheral blood. The source of these receptors is a woman aged 45-65 years with COVID-19, enrolled during active disease.

The chain has TRBV6-2 or TRBV6-3 and TRBJ2-5; D remains unclear. The V and J ends lost 7 bases and 4 bases respectively, with 19 bases between them. The CDR3 loop spans 15 amino acids. Germline V lookup: CDR1 MNHEY, CDR2 SVGEGT. For the CDR3, the DNA is TGTGCCAGCACCCCTTTTGAACTCTCCGGAGAGACCCAGTACTTC. Translation: CASTPFELSGETQYF.

The chain has TRBV10-3 and TRBJ1-5; D is possibly TRBD1 (5 bases). The CDR3 is made up of 13 amino acids. The V gene's germline CDR1 is ENHRY and CDR2 SYGVKD. V lost 4 bases, J lost 5 bases, and 9 bases lay in between. Here the CDR3 DNA reads TGTGCCATCAGTGGGGGCCCGGATCAGCCCCAGCATTTT. It codes for CAISGGPDQPQHF.

The chain links TRBV25-1 to TRBJ2-1; tentatively, D is TRBD2 (5 bases). This CDR3 has 16 amino acids. CDR1 MGHDK and CDR2 SYGVNS come from the germline V gene. Trimming left V 0 bases short and J 0 bases short, with 9 bases between. DNA for the CDR3: TGTGCCAGCAGTGAATATAAAGGGAGCTCCTACAATGAGCAGTTCTTC. It encodes CASSEYKGSSYNEQFF. The full variable domain, completed using reference TRBV25-1 and TRBJ2-1, is EADIYQTPRYLVIGTGKKITLECSQTMGHDKMYWYQQDPGMELHLIHYSYGVNSTEKGDLSSESTVSRIRTEHFPLTLESARPSHTSQYLCASSEYKGSSYNEQFFGPGTRLTVL.

V usage is TRBV3-1 (or the pseudogene TRBV3-2) and J usage is TRBJ2-7; 8 nucleotides align to TRBD2. Trimming at V came to 2 bases and at J to 2 bases, leaving 5 bases not matched to a gene. The CDR3 covers 15 residues. Germline V gives CDR1 LGHDT, CDR2 YNNKEL (reference sequence). This CDR3 reads CASSQLAGNTYEQYF. CDR3 DNA: TGTGCCAGCAGCCAATTAGCGGGGAACACCTACGAGCAGTACTTC.

The rearrangement uses TRBV12-1 and TRBJ1-5; TRBD1, as called in the table, went unchecked against the DNA. TRBV12-1 is recorded as a pseudogene. The CDR3 totals 17 residues. The CDR3 sequence is CASSAGQNTYSNQPQHF. Here the CDR3 DNA reads TGTGCCAGCAGCGCGGGACAGAATACCTATAGCAATCAGCCCCAGCATTTT.

The V call is TRBV27, the J call TRBJ2-5; 11 bases agree with TRBD2. V was clipped by 1 base and J by 5 bases; unmatched bases: 6. The CDR3 has 16 amino acids. The germline CDR1 and CDR2 sequences are MNHEY and SMNVEV (reference sequence). The CDR3 loop reads CASSLLSSGGWETQYF. The CDR3 coding sequence is TGTGCCAGCAGTTTATTATCTAGCGGGGGGTGGGAGACCCAGTACTTC.

This chain connects TRBV5-1 to TRBJ2-7, with 11 nucleotides matching TRBD1. J lost 4 bases, V lost 4 bases, and 7 bases had no gene match. CDR1 and CDR2 (germline): SGHRS, YFSETQ. The CDR3 is made up of 15 amino acids. CDR3 DNA: TGCGCCAGCAGCAGGGGGACAGGGGGGCCTTACGAGCAGTACTTC. Translating it yields CASSRGTGGPYEQYF. The full variable domain, its missing parts supplied by reference TRBV5-1 and TRBJ2-7, is KAGVTQTPRYLIKTRGQQVTLSCSPISGHRSVSWYQQTPGQGLQFLFEYFSETQRNKGNFPGRFSGRQFSNSRSEMNVSTLELGDSALYLCASSRGTGGPYEQYFGPGTRLTVT.

The chain links TRBV5-6 to TRBJ2-3, with D possibly TRBD2 on 6 matching bases. This CDR3 has 13 residues. V shed 2 bases and J shed 4 bases, with 8 bases lying between them. CDR1 and CDR2 from the germline V gene are SGHDT and YYEEEE. In nucleotides, the CDR3 is TGTGCCAGCAGCTTTTCTAGCGCAGATACGCAGTATTTT. It yields the protein CASSFSSADTQYF.

In DNA form, the CDR3 reads TGTGCCAGCAACGGACAGGGTCTCTCCTACGAGCAGTACTTC. It translates to CASNGQGLSYEQYF. This chain joins TRBV2 and TRBJ2-7, with TRBD1 matching over 8 bases. The CDR3 runs 14 residues. Germline trimming cut 7 bases from V and 0 bases from J; bases unmatched to any gene: 5. Germline loops: CDR1 SNHLY, CDR2 FYNNEI.

V usage is TRBV7-7 and J usage is TRBJ2-2; the match to TRBD1 covers 8 bases. The V segment lost 5 bases and the J segment 6 bases; nucleotides outside the gene matches: 5. The CDR3 loop spans 14 amino acids. Germline CDR1 SSHAT, CDR2 FNYEAQ (reference sequence). CDR3 amino acids: CASSRDRSAGELFF. The CDR3 coding sequence is TGTGCCAGCAGCCGGGACAGGTCGGCCGGGGAGCTGTTTTTT.

The genes are TRBV5-6 and TRBJ1-6; 9 bases line up with TRBD1. J gave up 3 bases and V 1 base, and 2 bases lay outside the gene matches. Germline CDR1 SGHDT, CDR2 YYEEEE. CDR3 length equals 16 residues. CDR3 in DNA: TGTGCCAGCAGCTTGACAGGGGGCTTCTATAATTCACCCCTCCACTTT. Amino acid sequence: CASSLTGGFYNSPLHF.

The V and J genes are TRBV19 and TRBJ1-1; D possibly corresponds to TRBD1 (5 bases). There are 16 residues in the CDR3. Trimming took off 4 bases at V and 3 bases at J, with 18 bases between the two ends. CDR1 and CDR2 (germline): LNHDA, SQIVND (reference sequence). CDR3 nucleotides: TGTGCCAGTAGTACGATGACTGCACCGGGGGACACTGAAGCTTTCTTT. Translating gives CASSTMTAPGDTEAFF.

CDR3: CASSGQGAENNSPLHF. The CDR3 nucleotides read TGTGCCAGCAGTGGACAGGGGGCCGAAAATAATTCACCCCTCCACTTT. The rearrangement uses TRBV2 and TRBJ1-6; 10 positions match TRBD1. The V segment lost 4 bases and the J segment 5 bases; nucleotides outside the gene matches: 5. There are 16 residues in the CDR3. The germline CDR1 and CDR2 sequences are SNHLY and FYNNEI.

This sequence joins TRBV10-3 and TRBJ1-6; no firm D call. CDR1 is ENHRY, CDR2 SYGVKD, per germline. The CDR3 sequence is 13 residues long. The V gene lost 0 bases and the J gene lost 8 bases, with 5 bases spanning the gap. Here the CDR3 DNA reads TGTGCCATCAGTGAGTCCAATTATTCACCCCTCCACTTT. Protein sequence: CAISESNYSPLHF.

The chain links TRBV4-2 to TRBJ2-5; TRBD2 matches at 8 bases. Trimming took 9 bases from V and 1 from J; bases not matched to a gene: 16. The CDR3 is 17 residues long. Germline assignment: CDR1 LGHNA and CDR2 YNFKEQ. CDR3 sequence reads: CASTLGGGPISQETQYF. DNA of the CDR3: TGTGCCAGTACCCTGGGCGGGGGGCCTATAAGCCAAGAGACCCAGTACTTC.

The rearrangement links TRBV11-2 to TRBJ1-1, with unresolved D. The V end lost 1 base, the J end lost 7 bases, and 10 bases lay between the germline ends. Germline assignment: CDR1 SGHAT and CDR2 FQNNGV. The CDR3 covers 13 residues. The CDR3 reads CASSLALYSEAFF. Written as DNA, the CDR3 is TGTGCCAGCAGCTTAGCCCTATACAGTGAAGCTTTCTTT.

The chain employs TRBV3-1 (or the pseudogene TRBV3-2) and TRBJ1-1; 7 bases line up with TRBD1. J gave up 1 base and V 0 bases, and 8 bases lay outside the gene matches. The CDR3 has 17 residues. The germline V gene encodes CDR1 LGHDT and CDR2 YNNKEL (reference sequence). The CDR3: CASSQDLGTVRNTEAFF. For the CDR3, the DNA is TGTGCCAGCAGCCAAGATCTCGGGACAGTCAGGAACACTGAAGCTTTCTTT.

This clone was found many times. The chain links TRBV5-8 to TRBJ2-5; no firm D call. The CDR3 contains 14 residues. Per germline, CDR1 SGHTS and CDR2 YDEGEE. V was trimmed by 1 base and J by 3 bases, leaving 10 bases between them. Here the CDR3 DNA reads TGTGCCAGCAGCTTGTCAATCCTAGAAGAGACCCAGTACTTC. Protein: CASSLSILEETQYF.

This chain connects TRBV28 to TRBJ1-5; D unclear. Per germline, CDR1 MDHEN and CDR2 SYDVKM. With 6 bases removed from V and 0 bases from J, the gap between germline ends came to 15 bases. The CDR3 covers 16 residues. The CDR3 spells CASSRVARISNQPQHF. DNA for the CDR3: TGTGCCAGCAGCCGCGTCGCCAGGATTAGCAATCAGCCCCAGCATTTT.

V is TRBV3-1 (or the pseudogene TRBV3-2) and J is TRBJ2-1; D unclear. Between the trimmed V and J ends, which lost 5 bases and 0 bases, there was a span of 11 bases. The CDR3 covers 15 residues. Germline assignment: CDR1 LGHDT and CDR2 YNNKEL (reference sequence). In DNA form, the CDR3 reads TGTGCCAGCAGCAAAAGCCGGTCCTCCTACAATGAGCAGTTCTTC. Protein: CASSKSRSSYNEQFF.

The sample holds a few counts of this clone. The chain employs TRBV5-1 and TRBJ1-6, with D maybe TRBD1 (6 bases). CDR1 is SGHRS and CDR2 is YFSETQ in the germline V gene. The CDR3 is 17 amino acids. The germline V and J ends were trimmed by 4 bases and 8 bases, with 22 bases remaining between them. The CDR3 region is CASSLTQGLGLDSPLHF. CDR3 DNA: TGCGCCAGCAGCCTCACACAGGGTCTGGGTCTGGATTCACCCCTCCACTTT.

In this sample, this clone turned up a few times. The chain employs TRBV20-1 and TRBJ2-7; TRBD2 aligns across 9 bases. This CDR3 comprises 13 residues. Trimming removed 3 bases from V and 1 base from J; junction bases left unmatched: 1. Germline V CDR1 and CDR2: DFQATT, SNEGSKA (reference sequence). The CDR3 DNA reads as TGCAGTGCTAGTCTAGCGGGGTCCTACGAGCAGTACTTC. Amino acids: CSASLAGSYEQYF.

This clone was detected only once. The V call is TRBV30, the J call TRBJ1-2; TRBD1 agrees at 9 bases. The trim removed 8 bases at V and 8 bases at J, leaving 12 bases unmatched. CDR1 and CDR2 (germline): GTSNPN, SVGIG (reference sequence). CDR3 length equals 13 residues. In DNA, the CDR3 is TGTGCCAGGGCGCGGGACAGGGAATTCGGCTACACCTTC. It codes for CARARDREFGYTF.

This clone was counted only a few times. The chain is built from TRBV6-2 or TRBV6-3 and TRBJ2-2, with TRBD1 identical over 8 bases. The junction had 11 bases not matched to a gene; V was cut back by 6 bases and J by 2 bases. Germline lookup yields CDR1 MNHEY and CDR2 SVGEGT. The CDR3 runs to 17 residues. The CDR3 loop is CASSPAGGQVNTGELFF. CDR3 nucleotides: TGTGCCAGCAGCCCTGCCGGGGGACAGGTTAACACCGGGGAGCTGTTTTTT.

The V and J genes are TRBV30 and TRBJ2-7, with 9 bases lining up with TRBD1. The CDR3 extends over 13 amino acids. Looked up from germline, CDR1 is GTSNPN and CDR2 is SVGIG (reference sequence). Trimming cost V 1 base and J 7 bases; bases outside gene matches: 5. The DNA for the CDR3 is TGTGCCTGGAGTGGGGACAGGGTGAGGGAGCAGTACTTC. Amino acids: CAWSGDRVREQYF.

This clone was found a few times. V usage is TRBV6-2 or TRBV6-3 and J usage is TRBJ2-2; 8 positions agree with TRBD2. Per germline, CDR1 MNHEY and CDR2 SVGEGT. Trimming took 4 bases from V and 7 from J; bases not matched to a gene: 11. The CDR3 length is 16 residues. The CDR3 sequence: CASSSSSGGAYGELFF. CDR3 DNA: TGTGCCAGCAGTTCCTCGTCGGGGGGGGCCTACGGGGAGCTGTTTTTT.

The chain recombines TRBV24-1 with TRBJ2-5; 9 nucleotides agree with TRBD2. The CDR3 contains 16 residues. In germline, CDR1 is KGHDR, CDR2 SFDVKD. The V gene end was trimmed by 5 bases and the J gene end by 5 bases; junction bases not matched to a gene: 11. CDR3 bases: TGTGCCACCAGTGCCCCGCTTGTAGCGGGGGTGGAGACCCAGTACTTC. Its translation: CATSAPLVAGVETQYF.

This sequence joins TRBV5-6 and TRBJ2-7; D is possibly TRBD2 (5 bases). CDR3 length: 17 amino acids. Germline V gene data show CDR1 as SGHDT and CDR2 as YYEEEE. The V end was cut by 2 bases, the J end by 0 bases, with 18 bases between. CDR3: CASSLVGGLLSSYEQYF. The CDR3 DNA is TGTGCCAGCAGCTTAGTGGGTGGACTCCTCAGCTCCTACGAGCAGTACTTC.